These T cell receptor beta chains were read from a single sample in a study of T cell responses to AZD1222 COVID-19 vaccine. Here immunoSEQ multiplex PCR was the method, and the copy in TCRdb shows in-frame clones only, minus some. The repertoire has 110,000 to 150,000 clones, approximately 85% of them found once; the top ten carry roughly 8%. The source material was peripheral blood, sampled on day 0 of AZD1222 vaccination. The receptors come from an adult in good health. Both conserved end residues are part of each CDR3. The size of a clone is reported for some rows only, either as once, few or many, or as a class for expanded clones.

cdr3_length,v_call,clone_size,j_call,cdr3_aa
13,TRBV10-3,once,TRBJ1-1,CAISRQFITEASF
14,TRBV7-2,-,TRBJ1-1,CASSSLGANTEAFF
15,TRBV6-6,-,TRBJ2-2,CASLRAGTNTGELFF
12,TRBV7-9,-,TRBJ1-2,CASSLGDYGYTF
12,TRBV3-1/TRBV3-2,-,TRBJ2-7,CASSHQTYEQYF
13,TRBV18,once,TRBJ2-5,CASSRGYQETQYF
17,TRBV10-3,-,TRBJ1-2,CAISEAFSGQTRYGYTF
16,TRBV25-1,-,TRBJ1-6,CASSASRTGYNSPLHF
15,TRBV28,-,TRBJ1-5,CASSLGIQSNQPQHF
15,TRBV3-1/TRBV3-2,-,TRBJ2-3,CASSLYTSSTDTQYF
12,TRBV7-9,-,TRBJ2-5,CASSLFPETQYF
13,TRBV5-6,-,TRBJ2-1,CASIRAGYNEQFF
16,TRBV5-6,-,TRBJ1-5,CASSLFGGGGNQPQHF
16,TRBV30,-,TRBJ1-4,CAWSSPGALRHEKLFF
13,TRBV6-5,-,TRBJ1-1,CASSPRTGTEAFF
13,TRBV7-2,once,TRBJ1-2,CASSLVGFQGYTF
15,TRBV24-1,-,TRBJ1-5,CATSDRDRNNQPQHF
14,TRBV7-2,-,TRBJ2-5,CASSLGGRGETQYF
16,TRBV3-1/TRBV3-2,-,TRBJ1-3,CASSQDRPEGATTIYF
13,TRBV2,-,TRBJ1-1,CASNFDRNTEAFF
14,TRBV2,-,TRBJ2-7,CASSNRDGGDEQYF
12,TRBV6-1,-,TRBJ1-1,CASSDGQPEAFF
13,TRBV6-6,-,TRBJ1-1,CASSWAGPTEAFF
13,TRBV12-3/TRBV12-4,-,TRBJ2-1,CASSGLAGSEQFF
16,TRBV7-2,-,TRBJ2-6,CASSPQGGTGANVLTF
13,TRBV27,once,TRBJ1-3,CASRKGRGDTIYF
13,TRBV19,-,TRBJ1-1,CASRNSLNTEAFF
15,TRBV9,-,TRBJ2-1,CASNRVGSSYNEQFF
16,TRBV3-1/TRBV3-2,-,TRBJ2-1,CASSQGPPSVYNEQFF
13,TRBV3-1/TRBV3-2,-,TRBJ2-3,CASSQLDPDTQYF
17,TRBV5-1,-,TRBJ2-1,CASSLEPGAGRYNEQFF
15,TRBV29-1,few,TRBJ1-1,CSAGAGWAMNTEAFF
14,TRBV6-5,-,TRBJ1-3,CASSLHRSGNTIYF